The rows below give T cell receptor beta chains drawn from one sample of a study of CD8 T cells in ankylosing spondylitis. TCRdb passed the 5' RACE reads through MiXCR, listing each CDR3 protein once. The sample has 700,000 to 1,000,000 distinct CDR3 sequences, about 10% seen once. Sequencing input: blood, either unsorted or a sorted T cell fraction (not recorded which). The receptors were sampled from a male donor with ankylosing spondylitis. Both conserved end residues are part of each CDR3. The D gene is left open where the match is weak. The listing skips clone size in some rows; elsewhere it reads once, few, many or a size class.

D gene,clone size,J gene,V gene,CDR3 DNA,CDR3 protein
-,-,TRBJ1-3,TRBV9,TGTGCCAGCACAGCGGGGGGAAGAGGAAACACCATATATTTT,CASTAGGRGNTIYF
-,many,TRBJ1-5,TRBV10-3,TGTGCCATCAGTTTGACCAATCAGCCCCAGCATTTT,CAISLTNQPQHF
-,-,TRBJ2-5,TRBV28,TGTGCCAGCAGTTACCAGTGGTATGATAGACAAGAGACCCAGTACTTC,CASSYQWYDRQETQYF
-,-,TRBJ2-2,TRBV27,TGTGCCAGCAGTTTCACAGGGTTCGGGACCGGGGAGCTGTTTTTT,CASSFTGFGTGELFF
-,-,TRBJ2-5,TRBV6-1,TGTGCCACCGCCCTGGGCGGGGTCGAAGCGACCCAGTACTTC,CATALGGVEATQYF
-,-,TRBJ2-7,TRBV15,TGTGCCACCAGCAGAGGACCTGTAGGCTCCTACGAGCAGTACTTC,CATSRGPVGSYEQYF
TRBD2,-,TRBJ2-2,TRBV19,TGTGCCAGTAGGGGGAGCGGGAGTGGCACCGGGGAGCTGTTTTTT,CASRGSGSGTGELFF
-,many,TRBJ2-7,TRBV7-9,TGTGCCAGCAGCCGGGACCGAGTTGGTTACGAGCAGTACTTC,CASSRDRVGYEQYF
TRBD2,-,TRBJ2-5,TRBV5-1,TGCGCCAGCAGCCGGGGGGGCCACCAAGAGACCCAGTACTTC,CASSRGGHQETQYF
-,-,TRBJ2-1,TRBV5-1,TGCGCCAGCCACCTAGGAGGGGGCCTCTCCTACAATGAGCAGTTCTTC,CASHLGGGLSYNEQFF
-,-,TRBJ2-7,TRBV15,TGTGCCACCAGCAGAGCCACCTACGAGCAGTACTTC,CATSRATYEQYF
TRBD2,few,TRBJ2-5,TRBV9,TGTGCCAGCAGCGTAGGAGCGGGAGTGGGAGAGACCCAGTACTTC,CASSVGAGVGETQYF
-,few,TRBJ2-5,TRBV20-1,TGCAGTGCTAGACCAGGCCAAGAGACCCAGTACTTC,CSARPGQETQYF
-,-,TRBJ2-7,TRBV7-2,TGTGCCAGCAGTCCTCCTGCCCCCGAGCAGTACTTC,CASSPPAPEQYF
-,few,TRBJ2-3,TRBV20-1,TGCAGTGCTAGTCGTCGGCGGGGGCGCACAGATACGCAGTATTTT,CSASRRRGRTDTQYF
TRBD1,few,TRBJ2-1,TRBV19,TGTGCCAGTAGTTCCAACCGGGGGACAGGGGGTCGGGAGCAGTTCTTC,CASSSNRGTGGREQFF
TRBD2,few,TRBJ2-1,TRBV2,TGTGCCAGCAGCTCAGAGCGGGGATTGAATGAGCAGTTCTTC,CASSSERGLNEQFF
-,-,TRBJ2-7,TRBV5-1,TGCGCCAGCAGCTTGACAGGAAAACCGGTTGAGCAGTACTTC,CASSLTGKPVEQYF
-,-,TRBJ1-6,TRBV5-1,TGCGCCAGCAGCCTATCGACAAGCTGGTATAATTCACCCCTCCACTTT,CASSLSTSWYNSPLHF
-,-,TRBJ2-7,TRBV7-2,TGTGCCAGCAGTCCCCTTAGGGCGATCTCCTACGAGCAGTACTTC,CASSPLRAISYEQYF
-,many,TRBJ1-4,TRBV15,TGTGCCACCAGAGACGGCAATAATGAAAAACTGTTTTTT,CATRDGNNEKLFF
TRBD2,-,TRBJ2-7,TRBV4-2,TGTGCCAGCAGCCAAGAAGGACTAGCGGGAGAGCAGTACTTC,CASSQEGLAGEQYF
-,-,TRBJ2-7,TRBV7-2,TGTGCCAGCAGCTATAGGGGACGGTGGGATGGCGAGCAGTACTTC,CASSYRGRWDGEQYF
TRBD2,many,TRBJ2-3,TRBV20-1,TGCAGTGCACTAGCGGGGGCGACCACAGATACGCAGTATTTT,CSALAGATTDTQYF
TRBD1,many,TRBJ2-5,TRBV20-1,TGCAGTGCTAGAGATTCGAGGGGGCACGGGGAGACCCAGTACTTC,CSARDSRGHGETQYF
TRBD1,-,TRBJ1-4,TRBV4-2,TGTGCCAGCAGCCAAGAGAGACAGGGGTATGAAAAACTGTTTTTT,CASSQERQGYEKLFF
-,-,TRBJ2-2,TRBV20-1,TGCAGCTTGGGTCCACTGAACACCGGGGAGCTGTTTTTT,CSLGPLNTGELFF
TRBD1,-,TRBJ1-2,TRBV28,TGTGCCAGCAGCGACAGGGGGCGAACGAACTATGGCTACACCTTC,CASSDRGRTNYGYTF
-,few,TRBJ1-2,TRBV20-1,TGCAGTGCCGGAGGACAGTATCTTTCCTATGGCTACACCTTC,CSAGGQYLSYGYTF
-,many,TRBJ2-5,TRBV7-2,TGTGCCAGCAGCTCCCGACGCCAAGAGACCCAGTACTTC,CASSSRRQETQYF
-,many,TRBJ1-1,TRBV13,TGTGCCAGCAGCTTATCCCCGGGCACTGAAGCTTTCTTT,CASSLSPGTEAFF
-,few,TRBJ1-2,TRBV6-2/TRBV6-3,TGTGCCAGCAGTTACTCGATAGGGTCGGATGGCTACACCTTC,CASSYSIGSDGYTF
TRBD2,few,TRBJ2-3,TRBV9,TGTGCCAGCATCTATTTCCCCCCGACTAGCGGGATAACGAGGACAGATACGCAGTATTTT,CASIYFPPTSGITRTDTQYF
-,-,TRBJ2-1,TRBV9,TGTGCCAGCAGCCTGTCCCAGAGTGAGCAGTTCTTC,CASSLSQSEQFF
-,-,TRBJ1-1,TRBV20-1,TGCAGTGCTAGGATTACCCTAGGGACTGAAGCTTTCTTT,CSARITLGTEAFF
TRBD2,few,TRBJ2-3,TRBV4-3,TGCGCCAGCAGCCCTCGATTCTTGACTAGCGGGAGGGCGGATACGCAGTATTTT,CASSPRFLTSGRADTQYF
-,-,TRBJ2-1,TRBV20-1,TGCAGTGCTAGAGATCCGAGCGCTCGCTCCTACAATGAGCAGTTCTTC,CSARDPSARSYNEQFF
-,-,TRBJ2-7,TRBV2,TGTGCCAGCAGGGGATCGGGCGGGTACGAGCAGTACTTC,CASRGSGGYEQYF
-,many,TRBJ1-3,TRBV4-3,TGCGCCAGCAGCCAAGTGTTCCTCAGCGGGGACACCATATATTTT,CASSQVFLSGDTIYF
-,many,TRBJ2-1,TRBV7-6,TGTGCCAGCAGCCCGCAAGGCTTTTACAATGAGCAGTTCTTC,CASSPQGFYNEQFF
-,-,TRBJ1-2,TRBV20-1,TGCAGTGCTACCACTGGACCGAGCTATGGCTACACCTTC,CSATTGPSYGYTF
-,-,TRBJ2-2,TRBV4-3,TGCGCCAGCAGCCGGGGGGACATCCTGACCGGGGAGCTGTTTTTT,CASSRGDILTGELFF
-,-,TRBJ2-2,TRBV28,TGTGCCAGCCATGCCGACCACACCGGGGAGCTGTTTTTT,CASHADHTGELFF
-,-,TRBJ2-2,TRBV12-3/TRBV12-4,TGTGCCAGTCGACGGGATACCACCGGGGAGCTGTTTTTT,CASRRDTTGELFF
TRBD2,many,TRBJ2-2,TRBV5-1,TGCGCCAGCAGCTTCTTGACTAGCGGGAGAGCGGCCGGGGAGCTGTTTTTT,CASSFLTSGRAAGELFF
-,-,TRBJ1-2,TRBV6-1,TGTGCCAGCAGTCCCCGGGACCGTTGGGGCTATGGCTACACCTTC,CASSPRDRWGYGYTF
TRBD1,few,TRBJ2-4,TRBV7-2,TGTGCCAGCAGCTTAGCTGCGACTCAGGGGGACATTCAGTACTTC,CASSLAATQGDIQYF
-,few,TRBJ1-2,TRBV12-3/TRBV12-4,TGTGCCAGCAGTTTACAACCCCGGGGCTACACCTTC,CASSLQPRGYTF
-,many,TRBJ1-2,TRBV15,TGTGCCACCAGCAGAGATAAGGGGGGGAGAGCTAACTATGGCTACACCTTC,CATSRDKGGRANYGYTF
TRBD2,once,TRBJ2-1,TRBV5-8,TGTGCCAGCAGCTTGATAGCGGGGGGGCATTATGAGCAGTTCTTC,CASSLIAGGHYEQFF
-,few,TRBJ2-7,TRBV28,TGTGCCAGCAATCTCGGACATTTCTACGAGCAGTACTTC,CASNLGHFYEQYF
-,few,TRBJ1-1,TRBV5-8,TGTGCCAGCAGGCCCCAGGGGATCCATGAAGCTTTCTTT,CASRPQGIHEAFF
-,-,TRBJ2-3,TRBV20-1,TGCAGTGCTAGATCCTACACAGATACGCAGTATTTT,CSARSYTDTQYF